The rows below give T cell receptor beta chains drawn from one sample of a study of T cell responses to AZD1222 COVID-19 vaccine. TCRdb's table, derived via immunoSEQ multiplex PCR, lists solely in-frame clones and lacks some. The sample lists under 150,000 clones, about 90% occurring once. The sample consisted of peripheral blood, taken 28 days after the second AZD1222 dose. The receptor set was obtained from an adult who received the AZD1222 COVID-19 vaccine. CDR3s include the opening cysteine and the closing phenylalanine or tryptophan. The order of the fields is clone size, V gene, J gene, CDR3 protein. Clone size, where shown, is once, few, many, or a class for clones that have expanded.

>NA|TRBV19|TRBJ1-5
CASRDREDWYQPQHF
>NA|TRBV5-6|TRBJ1-2
CASSFGDTPLGTF
>few|TRBV29-1|TRBJ1-1
CSVVRGGVNTEAFF
>NA|TRBV18|TRBJ2-7
CASSPPAGVTYEQYF
>NA|TRBV6-5|TRBJ1-5
CASSYGSGQPQHF
>NA|TRBV19|TRBJ1-1
CASSEGRVTEAFF
>NA|TRBV19|TRBJ1-5
CASRREGQPQHF
>medium-sized|TRBV27|TRBJ1-2
CASSLEREGYYGYTF
>NA|TRBV3-1/TRBV3-2|TRBJ2-1
CASSHPQGYEQFF
>NA|TRBV6-5|TRBJ1-1
CASSTGDRWTEAFF
>NA|TRBV7-9|TRBJ1-2
CASSYYTDGYTF
>NA|TRBV19|TRBJ1-1
CASSIWGNTEAFF
>NA|TRBV5-1|TRBJ2-5
CASSAVQETQYF
>NA|TRBV9|TRBJ2-5
CASSVGSGGAGETQYF
>NA|TRBV3-1/TRBV3-2|TRBJ1-2
CASSQDRGAHGYTF
>NA|TRBV5-4|TRBJ1-2
CASSYPGGGDGYTF
>once|TRBV5-1|TRBJ2-1
CASSLGLAGGLSNEQFF
>NA|TRBV9|TRBJ2-5
CASSVGNGRGQETQYF
>NA|TRBV7-2|TRBJ2-7
CASSFTGTGGYEQYF
>NA|TRBV24-1|TRBJ2-1
CATSDAGDSNEQFF
>once|TRBV29-1|TRBJ1-2
CSVGLLAADYGYTF
>once|TRBV6-4|TRBJ2-1
CASSPQTSGGEQFF
>NA|TRBV12-3/TRBV12-4|TRBJ1-2
CASSNRVNYGYTF
>NA|TRBV2|TRBJ1-1
CASSLERGLNTEAFF
>NA|TRBV11-2|TRBJ2-1
CASRRLGQGGNEQFF
>NA|TRBV5-8|TRBJ1-3
CASSWGVSGNTIYF
>NA|TRBV19|TRBJ1-6
CASSKTGTGFSNSPLHF